Shown below are 12 T cell receptor beta chains from a single sample sequenced in a study of control samples from healthy donors and cancer patients. Profiling relied on immunoSEQ multiplex PCR, and the TCRdb table lists in-frame clones only, not all of them. The repertoire includes more than 75,000 clones, approximately 84% of them detected once, and roughly 40% sits in the top ten. Sequenced: PBMCs. The receptors were sampled from a man between 70 and 80 years old with lung cancer.

This chain uses TRBV28 with TRBJ2-4, with D tentatively TRBD1 (6 bases). This CDR3 comprises 17 residues. V shed 8 bases and J shed 0 bases, with 20 bases lying between them. Germline CDR1 MDHEN, CDR2 SYDVKM. CDR3 DNA sequence: TGTGCCAGCTGTTCGTTCGGACAGACTTTAGCCAAAAACATTCAGTACTTC. Translating it yields CASCSFGQTLAKNIQYF.

The chain links TRBV9 to TRBJ2-6; a possible D gene is TRBD1 (5 bases). Trimming shortened V by 0 bases and J by 1 base, and 14 bases separated the two germline ends. This CDR3 comprises 18 residues. Germline V gene lookup returns CDR1 SGDLS and CDR2 YYNGEE. The CDR3: CASSVVSSGFSGANVLTF. The CDR3 nucleotides are TGTGCCAGCAGCGTAGTGTCGTCAGGGTTTTCTGGGGCCAACGTCCTGACTTTC. The variable domain in full, with the rest retrieved from reference TRBV9 and TRBJ2-6, is DSGVTQTPKHLITATGQRVTLRCSPRSGDLSVYWYQQSLDQGLQFLIQYYNGEERAKGNILERFSAQQFPDLHSELNLSSLELGDSALYFCASSVVSSGFSGANVLTFGAGSRLTVL.

V is TRBV12-5 and J is TRBJ2-7, with D possibly TRBD1 on 5 matching bases. The length of the CDR3 is 14 residues. With 6 bases removed from V and 8 bases from J, the gap between germline ends came to 20 bases. Germline CDR1 and CDR2: LGHNT and FRNRAP. The CDR3 bases are TGTGCTAGTGGCCGACTTGTTGTTCAGGGCAAGCAGTACTTC. This gives the protein CASGRLVVQGKQYF.

This clone was seen once. The junction departs from the called germline gene at one end, perhaps through a read error. J is TRBJ2-5 and V is TRBV28, with D perhaps matching TRBD2 (6 bases). Germline V gene sequence: CDR1 MDHEN, CDR2 SYDVKM. The CDR3 is 15 residues long. This CDR3 is CASSPVGGMRETRYF. As DNA, the CDR3 is TGTGCCAGCAGCCCCGTTGGGGGGATGAGGGAGACCCGGTACTTC.

The genes are TRBV12-3 or TRBV12-4 and TRBJ2-1; D not certain. Trimming took off 6 bases at V and 8 bases at J, with 14 bases between the two ends. This CDR3 has 13 amino acids. The DNA for the CDR3 is TGTGCCAGCAGCTCATTACTTTCTGATGAGCAGTTCTTC. It specifies CASSSLLSDEQFF.

CDR3 DNA: TGTGCCAGCAGCCCCCCTTTGAATGAGCAGTTCTTC. It encodes CASSPPLNEQFF. The chain couples TRBV6-2 or TRBV6-3 to TRBJ2-1, with unresolved D. Germline loops: CDR1 MNHEY, CDR2 SVGEGT. Trimming shortened V by 6 bases and J by 7 bases, and 10 bases separated the two germline ends. The CDR3 has 12 residues.

This clone was seen only a few times. The rearrangement joins TRBV14 to TRBJ1-6; D uncertain. This CDR3 region has 16 residues. With 1 base removed from V and 4 bases from J, the gap between germline ends came to 11 bases. CDR1 SGHDN and CDR2 FVKESK come from the germline V gene. This CDR3 reads CASSQARGVYNSPLHF. The CDR3 DNA sequence: TGTGCCAGCAGCCAAGCCCGGGGAGTTTATAATTCACCCCTCCACTTT.

The sample holds one count of this clone. J is TRBJ2-3 and V is TRBV7-8, with 8 bases identical to TRBD2. Germline V gives CDR1 SGHVS, CDR2 FQNEAQ. V shed 2 bases, J shed 0 bases, and the junction held 4 bases outside the gene matches. The CDR3 covers 16 residues. The CDR3 loop is CASSLKRGRSTDTQYF. The CDR3 nucleotides are TGTGCCAGCAGCTTAAAGCGGGGGCGAAGCACAGATACGCAGTATTTT.

This clone was seen only a few times. The chain carries TRBV27 and TRBJ2-7; no reliable D call. The length of the CDR3 is 16 residues. V lost 2 bases and J 6 bases, leaving 20 bases between the germline ends. Germline assignment: CDR1 MNHEY and CDR2 SMNVEV (reference sequence). The CDR3 DNA follows: TGTGCCAGCAGTTTAATTCGGCAGGTCGCTTTACGCGAGCAGTACTTC. Its protein product is CASSLIRQVALREQYF.

The chain links TRBV24-1 to TRBJ2-3; possibly TRBD1 or TRBD2 for D (5 bases each). The CDR3 is made up of 16 amino acids. Trimming removed 4 bases from V and 0 bases from J, with 13 bases in between. CDR1 and CDR2 from the germline V gene are KGHDR and SFDVKD. The CDR3 loop reads CATSETGTASTDTQYF. In DNA form, the CDR3 reads TGTGCCACCAGTGAAACCGGGACGGCTAGCACAGATACGCAGTATTTT.

The chain employs TRBV4-1 and TRBJ1-4; D gene ambiguous. This CDR3 contains 16 residues. The V gene's germline CDR1 is MGHRA and CDR2 YSYEKL. Trimming took 4 bases from V and 4 from J, leaving 16 bases between them. The CDR3 sequence: CASSPSKTHLNEKLFF. The DNA of the CDR3 is TGCGCCAGCAGCCCCTCGAAGACTCACCTTAATGAAAAACTGTTTTTT.

The chain couples TRBV28 to TRBJ1-2, with 9 bases aligning to TRBD1. Unmatched junction bases numbered 11, after V lost 7 bases and J lost 8 bases. The germline gives CDR1 MDHEN, CDR2 SYDVKM. The CDR3 has 14 amino acids. This CDR3 is CASMRDRVRGGYTF. CDR3 coding DNA: TGTGCCAGCATGCGGGACAGGGTCAGAGGAGGCTACACCTTC.